These 23 T cell receptor beta chains came from one sample sequenced in a study of T cell repertoires in cytomegalovirus infection (dated by TCRdb to between 2018 and 2020). The antigens these receptors bind are not known. The intended sense of this specimen's treatment or condition label: in vitro stimulation with specific CMV peptide epitopes to enrich CMV-specific T cells. TCRdb records Illumina HiSeq 1500 as the sequencer. TCRdb applied fastp at Q25 and MiXCR to the public reads, then kept only in-frame beta chains. Duplicate CDR3 protein sequences are folded into a single record with the most common DNA and genes. For this sample there are some 900,000 distinct CDR3 sequences; 32% appear just once. Roughly an eighth of the sample comes from the top ten. This sample comprised cultured CD8+ T cells from PBMCs, obtained from culture after CMV antigen stimulation. These receptors were taken from a human donor in good health (CMV status not recorded). Some clones in this sample may be carry-over from other donors' samples.

The gene calls are TRBV9 and TRBJ1-2; D gene unclear. The CDR3 covers 16 residues. Trimming left V 0 bases short and J 4 bases short, with 16 bases between. Germline V gene lookup returns CDR1 SGDLS and CDR2 YYNGEE. The CDR3 spells CASSVATPGSGYGYTF. CDR3 nucleotides: TGTGCCAGCAGCGTAGCGACGCCAGGTAGTGGCTATGGCTACACCTTC.

The chain links TRBV6-6 to TRBJ2-1, with TRBD1 identical over 9 bases. V lost 7 bases and J lost 6; bases outside the gene matches: 4. CDR3 length: 13 residues. In germline, CDR1 is MNHNY, CDR2 SVGAGI (reference sequence). In DNA form, the CDR3 reads TGTGCCAGCAAACAGGGGGCAGGCAATGAGCAGTTCTTC. It codes for CASKQGAGNEQFF.

This chain joins TRBV7-6 and TRBJ2-3; 8 positions match TRBD1. The length of the CDR3 is 15 residues. CDR1 is SGHVS and CDR2 is FNYEAQ in the germline V gene. V lost 4 bases, J lost 5 bases, and 8 bases stayed unmatched. CDR3 nucleotides: TGTGCCAGCAGCTCTCTGACAGGGGTGAAAGATACGCAGTATTTT. As protein: CASSSLTGVKDTQYF. The full variable domain, with the rest looked up from reference TRBV7-6 and TRBJ2-3, is GAGVSQSPRYKVTKRGQDVALRCDPISGHVSLYWYRQALGQGPEFLTYFNYEAQQDKSGLPNDRFSAERPEGSISTLTIQRTEQRDSAMYRCASSSLTGVKDTQYFGPGTRLTVL.

The chain links TRBV2 to TRBJ2-1; TRBD2 aligns across 11 bases. The CDR3 extends over 16 amino acids. CDR1 is SNHLY and CDR2 is FYNNEI in the germline V gene. The V gene end was trimmed by 7 bases and the J gene end by 5 bases; junction bases not matched to a gene: 10. The CDR3 spells CASTKDLAGGHNEQFF. CDR3 coding DNA: TGTGCCAGCACCAAAGACCTAGCGGGGGGCCACAATGAGCAGTTCTTC.

This clonotype was seen a handful of times. J is TRBJ2-1 and V is TRBV5-6; possibly TRBD1 for D (5 bases). The CDR3 covers 14 residues. Deletions cut 0 bases from V and 7 bases from J, with 11 bases between. From germline, CDR1 is SGHDT and CDR2 YYEEEE. CDR3 region: CASSLEVPGNEQFF. In DNA, the CDR3 is TGTGCCAGCAGCTTGGAGGTGCCAGGGAATGAGCAGTTCTTC.

This clonotype was recorded once. The chain uses TRBV2 and TRBJ2-6; 10 bases are shared with TRBD1. The CDR3 extends over 18 amino acids. Germline assignment: CDR1 SNHLY and CDR2 FYNNEI. V shed 2 bases and J 2 bases; nucleotides not matched to a gene: 6. DNA for the CDR3: TGTGCCAGCAGTGAACCGGGACAGGGGACGCCTGGGGCCAACGTCCTGACTTTC. Its translation is CASSEPGQGTPGANVLTF. The variable domain in full, completed from reference TRBV2 and TRBJ2-6, reads EPEVTQTPSHQVTQMGQEVILRCVPISNHLYFYWYRQILGQKVEFLVSFYNNEISEKSEIFDDQFSVERPDGSNFTLKIRSTKLEDSAMYFCASSEPGQGTPGANVLTFGAGSRLTVL.

With regard to this clonotype: A read error is possible here, since a much larger clone lies one base away. The chain carries TRBV7-2 and TRBJ1-4; D is uncertain. Germline V CDR1 and CDR2: SGHTA, FQGNSA. This CDR3 is built from 13 residues. The CDR3 DNA reads as TGTGCCAACAGCCCACCACCTAATGAAAAACTGTTTTTT. Translation gives CANSPPPNEKLFF.

This chain uses TRBV19 with TRBJ2-7, with 9 bases fitting TRBD2. Germline values: CDR1 LNHDA, CDR2 SQIVND (reference sequence). CDR3 length: 15 residues. After removal of 5 bases from V and 0 bases from J, the junction contained 5 bases not matched to a gene. As DNA, the CDR3 is TGTGCCAGTAGTCCCGGACTAGCGTACTCCTACGAGCAGTACTTC. It specifies CASSPGLAYSYEQYF.

This clonotype occurred many times. The chain couples TRBV6-5 to TRBJ2-1; D is unresolved. CDR3 length: 11 residues. CDR1 and CDR2 from the germline V gene are MNHEY and SVGAGI. Deletions cut 11 bases from V and 7 bases from J, with 12 bases between. The CDR3 DNA sequence: TGTGCCGTCCGTGTCAGGAATGAGCAGTTCTTC. Translation: CAVRVRNEQFF.

In this sample, this clonotype turned up a few times. The genes are TRBV5-6 and TRBJ2-7, with 9 nucleotides matching TRBD1. Germline trimming cut 1 base from V and 2 bases from J; bases unmatched to any gene: 4. The CDR3 length is 15 residues. Germline V gene data show CDR1 as SGHDT and CDR2 as YYEEEE. The CDR3 DNA is TGTGCCAGCAGCTTGACCGGACAGGGGCCCTACGAGCAGTACTTC. Translated: CASSLTGQGPYEQYF.

This clonotype was found a few times. V and J are TRBV6-2 or TRBV6-3 and TRBJ1-2, with D possibly TRBD1 on 5 matching bases. The CDR3 extends over 12 amino acids. Deletions cut 7 bases from V and 3 bases from J, with 9 bases between. Per the germline V gene, CDR1 is MNHEY and CDR2 is SVGEGT. CDR3 coding DNA: TGTGCCAGCACCCAGGGACACTATGGCTACACCTTC. As protein: CASTQGHYGYTF.

This clonotype appeared a few times. DNA for the CDR3: TGTGCCAGCAGTTTAGCGCCAGGGCCTGGAAACACCATATATTTT. Translated, it gives CASSLAPGPGNTIYF. The chain recombines TRBV12-3 or TRBV12-4 with TRBJ1-3, with D possibly TRBD1 on 5 matching bases. The CDR3 length is 15 residues. The ends were cut back, 0 bases at V and 2 bases at J, with 8 bases in the middle.

The rearrangement joins TRBV12-3 or TRBV12-4 to TRBJ1-2; D ambiguous. V lost 2 bases and J 0 bases, leaving 10 bases between the germline ends. This CDR3 has 15 residues. CDR3 loop: CASSLLIETNYGYTF. CDR3 in DNA: TGTGCCAGCAGTTTACTGATCGAAACTAACTATGGCTACACCTTC.

This clonotype was picked up a small number of times. V is TRBV2 and J is TRBJ2-1, with no clear D. CDR1 and CDR2 (germline): SNHLY, FYNNEI. With 5 bases removed from V and 10 bases from J, the gap between germline ends came to 9 bases. This CDR3 spans 11 amino acids. The CDR3 DNA reads TGTGCCAGCAGTATGCAAGGCGAGCAGTTCTTC. As protein: CASSMQGEQFF.

The chain recombines TRBV6-6 with TRBJ1-5; 7 nucleotides line up with TRBD1. The CDR3 contains 14 residues. Per the germline V gene, CDR1 is MNHNY and CDR2 is SVGAGI (reference sequence). The junction had 5 bases not matched to a gene; V was cut back by 7 bases and J by 2 bases. DNA of the CDR3: TGTGCCAGCAATCCCAGGGGGGGCAATCAGCCCCAGCATTTT. This sequence encodes CASNPRGGNQPQHF.

This clonotype has just one count. V is TRBV7-9 and J is TRBJ1-1, with 10 positions matching TRBD1. Germline V CDR1 and CDR2: SEHNR, FQNEAQ (reference sequence). The CDR3 contains 15 residues. Germline trimming cut 0 bases from V and 4 bases from J; bases unmatched to any gene: 2. CDR3 amino acids: CASSLATGGCTEAFF. CDR3 sequence (DNA): TGTGCCAGCAGCTTAGCGACAGGGGGCTGCACTGAAGCTTTCTTT.

This clonotype came up once. V usage is TRBV6-5 and J usage is TRBJ1-4; D might be TRBD1 (6 bases). Deletions cut 5 bases from V and 6 bases from J, with 13 bases between. Germline CDR1 and CDR2: MNHEY and SVGAGI. The CDR3 has 14 amino acids. The CDR3 sequence is CASSTQGWDEKLFF. CDR3 bases: TGTGCCAGCAGTACCCAGGGGTGGGATGAAAAACTGTTTTTT.

This clonotype was picked up many times. V gene TRBV27 combines with J gene TRBJ2-5, with a weak D call TRBD1 (6 bases). The CDR3 is made up of 15 amino acids. V was trimmed by 2 bases and J by 4 bases, leaving 14 bases between them. Germline lookup yields CDR1 MNHEY and CDR2 SMNVEV (reference sequence). CDR3 DNA sequence: TGTGCCAGCAGTTTAGGGGGCAGGGTTGGAGAGACCCAGTACTTC. This translates into CASSLGGRVGETQYF.

The DNA for the CDR3 is TGTGCCAGCCCAGGGCCCCGGGAAGCTTTCTTT. Amino acid sequence: CASPGPREAFF. This sequence joins TRBV2 and TRBJ1-1; tentative D call: TRBD1 (5 bases). The V end was cut by 8 bases, the J end by 8 bases, with 12 bases between. The CDR3 is 11 amino acids. The germline V gene encodes CDR1 SNHLY and CDR2 FYNNEI.

J is TRBJ2-1 and V is TRBV5-6; 9 nucleotides line up with TRBD1. The germline CDR1 and CDR2 sequences are SGHDT and YYEEEE. The CDR3 spans 12 residues. After removal of 1 base from V and 15 bases from J, the junction contained 5 bases not matched to a gene. CDR3 sequence: CASSLRDRARFF. The DNA for the CDR3 is TGTGCCAGCAGCTTGAGGGACAGGGCCCGGTTCTTC.

This clonotype was seen only a few times. The gene calls are TRBV4-3 and TRBJ2-1, with TRBD2 matching 8 bases. Germline V gene sequence: CDR1 LGHNA, CDR2 YSLEER. This CDR3 contains 15 residues. Losses at the gene ends were 0 bases for V and 4 bases for J; bases not matched to a gene: 2. The CDR3 bases are TGCGCCAGCAGCCAAGAGCGGGGGGTTTACAATGAGCAGTTCTTC. Its translation is CASSQERGVYNEQFF.

This clonotype was found a few times. This chain connects TRBV10-3 to TRBJ2-1; 15 bases fit TRBD2. The J segment lost 7 bases and the V segment lost 6 bases, leaving 7 bases of the junction unmatched. This CDR3 contains 16 residues. Germline CDR1 reads ENHRY; CDR2 reads SYGVKD. The CDR3 DNA reads TGTGCCATCAGCCCCTGGACTAGCGGGGGGGGGAATGAGCAGTTCTTC. Translation gives CAISPWTSGGGNEQFF.

V and J are TRBV3-1 and TRBJ1-2; TRBD1 is a possible D gene (5 bases). V was cut by 3 bases and J by 4 bases, with 9 bases left in between. Germline values: CDR1 LGHDT, CDR2 YNNKEL (reference sequence). The CDR3 consists of 13 residues. Here the CDR3 reads CASSQRDAYGYTF. The CDR3 region has the DNA TGTGCCAGCAGCCAGAGGGACGCCTATGGCTACACCTTC.